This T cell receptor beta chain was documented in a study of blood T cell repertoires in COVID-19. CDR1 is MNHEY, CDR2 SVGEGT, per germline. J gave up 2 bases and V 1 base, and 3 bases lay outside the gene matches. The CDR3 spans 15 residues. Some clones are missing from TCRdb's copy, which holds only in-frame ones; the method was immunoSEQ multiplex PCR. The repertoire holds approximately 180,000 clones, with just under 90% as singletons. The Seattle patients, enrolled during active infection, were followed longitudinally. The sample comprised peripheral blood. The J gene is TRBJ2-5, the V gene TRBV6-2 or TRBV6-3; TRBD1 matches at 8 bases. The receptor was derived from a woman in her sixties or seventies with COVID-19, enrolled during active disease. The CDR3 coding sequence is TGTGCCAGCAGTTACTTGGACAGGGTACAAGAGACCCAGTACTTC. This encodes CASSYLDRVQETQYF.